The 23 T cell receptor beta chains below were found in one sample sequenced in a study of cytomegalovirus exposure and HLA in healthy donors. PCR involved 60 Vbeta and 13 Jbeta primers. Repertoires were generated with immunoSEQ multiplex PCR, while TCRdb's copy carries only in-frame clones and drops some. The repertoire holds around 94,000 clones, with around 57% as singletons. The source material was PBMCs. The receptors were sampled from a human donor in good health.

The CDR3 loop reads CASSIYQGFVGVQPQHF. In DNA, the CDR3 is TGTGCCAGTAGTATTTATCAGGGGTTTGTGGGCGTTCAGCCCCAGCATTTT. The chain combines TRBV19 with TRBJ1-5, with D maybe TRBD1 (6 bases). Germline V gene data show CDR1 as LNHDA and CDR2 as SQIVND (reference sequence). V was clipped by 3 bases and J by 6 bases, with 21 bases between them. The CDR3 contains 17 residues.

The CDR3, as DNA: TGTGCCAGCAGCCGGGCCGGAGGTGCCGAGCAGTACTTC. This gives the protein CASSRAGGAEQYF. This chain joins TRBV27 and TRBJ2-7; tentatively, D is TRBD2 (5 bases). Trimming cost V 6 bases and J 6 bases, with 15 bases left between them. Germline CDR1 is MNHEY and CDR2 is SMNVEV (reference sequence). The CDR3 runs 13 residues.

To note about this clone: Other DNA variants within this sample encode the same CDR3. The chain has TRBV5-1 and TRBJ2-1; D possibly corresponds to TRBD2 (6 bases). V was cut by 0 bases and J by 10 bases, with 11 bases left in between. Germline assignment: CDR1 SGHRS and CDR2 YFSETQ. This CDR3 contains 13 residues. The CDR3 reads CASSLAGVGEQFF. Here the CDR3 DNA reads TGCGCCAGCAGCTTGGCGGGGGTGGGGGAGCAGTTCTTC.

The J gene is TRBJ1-5, the V gene TRBV6-5; D is uncertain. V was pared by 6 bases and J by 4 bases, with 10 bases between. Germline V gene data show CDR1 as MNHEY and CDR2 as SVGAGI. The CDR3 sequence is 13 residues long. For the CDR3, the DNA is TGTGCCAGCAGAGGAAGAGCGAATCAGCCCCAGCATTTT. The encoded protein is CASRGRANQPQHF.

The genes are TRBV7-6 and TRBJ2-7; D call uncertain. The CDR3 extends over 14 amino acids. V was shortened by 1 base and J by 7 bases, with 14 bases between the two germline ends. Germline V gives CDR1 SGHVS, CDR2 FNYEAQ. This CDR3 reads CASSLGQNSWEQYF. As DNA, the CDR3 is TGTGCCAGCAGCTTAGGGCAGAATTCTTGGGAGCAGTACTTC.

The CDR3 coding sequence is TGTGCCAGCAGCTTACGTAGAACGGGAGGGGCAGATACGCAGTATTTT. Translating it yields CASSLRRTGGADTQYF. V is TRBV7-3 and J is TRBJ2-3, with 8 bases aligning to TRBD2. CDR1 and CDR2 from the germline V gene are SGHTA and FQGTGA. The CDR3 runs 16 residues. The V segment lost 2 bases and the J segment 4 bases; nucleotides outside the gene matches: 8.

The chain joins TRBV15 to TRBJ1-4, with D tentatively TRBD1 (5 bases). CDR1 is LNHNV, CDR2 YYDKDF, per germline (reference sequence). This CDR3 contains 16 residues. V was cut by 1 base and J by 5 bases, with 14 bases left in between. The CDR3 is CATSRGSGTQNEKLFF. CDR3 DNA sequence: TGTGCCACCAGCAGAGGATCCGGGACTCAGAATGAAAAACTGTTTTTT.

The gene calls are TRBV6-6 and TRBJ2-1; TRBD2 agrees at 12 bases. CDR3 size: 15 residues. Per the germline V gene, CDR1 is MNHNY and CDR2 is SVGAGI (reference sequence). The ends lost 5 bases at V and 9 bases at J; junction bases unmatched: 8. CDR3 region: CASSGGLAGGTEQFF. Here the CDR3 DNA reads TGTGCCAGCAGTGGAGGGCTAGCGGGAGGGACTGAGCAGTTCTTC.

This clone came up a few times. V is TRBV27 and J is TRBJ1-5; possible D gene TRBD1, 5 bases. This CDR3 is built from 15 residues. With 6 bases removed from V and 0 bases from J, the gap between germline ends came to 12 bases. Germline loops: CDR1 MNHEY, CDR2 SMNVEV (reference sequence). The CDR3 loop is CASSITQGSNQPQHF. The CDR3 nucleotides read TGTGCCAGCAGCATAACCCAGGGTAGCAATCAGCCCCAGCATTTT.

V and J are TRBV9 and TRBJ2-7; 7 bases fit TRBD1. J lost 0 bases, V lost 4 bases, and 4 bases had no gene match. The CDR3 is 14 amino acids. Germline lookup yields CDR1 SGDLS and CDR2 YYNGEE. CDR3: CASSPWDSSYEQYF. The CDR3 coding sequence is TGTGCCAGCAGCCCATGGGACAGCTCCTACGAGCAGTACTTC.

This chain joins TRBV9 and TRBJ2-1, with D possibly being TRBD2 (6 bases). Trimming shortened V by 2 bases and J by 6 bases, and 12 bases separated the two germline ends. The V gene's germline CDR1 is SGDLS and CDR2 YYNGEE. The CDR3 is 14 amino acids. In DNA, the CDR3 is TGTGCCAGCAGCGTCTTATTTAGCGGCAATGAGCAGTTCTTC. This translates into CASSVLFSGNEQFF.

This chain connects TRBV2 to TRBJ2-1, with 8 bases matching TRBD2. This CDR3 contains 15 residues. Losses at the gene ends were 11 bases for V and 0 bases for J; bases not matched to a gene: 9. CDR1 and CDR2 (germline): SNHLY, FYNNEI. DNA of the CDR3: TGTGCCGCCCTAGCGGGCAGGTTCTCCTACAATGAGCAGTTCTTC. This translates into CAALAGRFSYNEQFF.

The chain carries TRBV28 and TRBJ1-4; D not certain. The V end lost 7 bases, the J end lost 8 bases, and 17 bases lay between the germline ends. The germline CDR1 and CDR2 sequences are MDHEN and SYDVKM. There are 14 residues in the CDR3. The DNA of the CDR3 is TGTGCCAGCACCAATAACCCGGGAGACGAAAAACTGTTTTTT. Its translation: CASTNNPGDEKLFF.

The chain couples TRBV27 to TRBJ2-2; the match to TRBD2 covers 7 bases. The CDR3 is 17 residues long. Per germline, CDR1 MNHEY and CDR2 SMNVEV (reference sequence). J gave up 5 bases and V 2 bases, and 11 bases lay outside the gene matches. DNA of the CDR3: TGTGCCAGCAGTTTAGGTAGTGGCGGGAGTAGGACCGGGGAGCTGTTTTTT. It specifies CASSLGSGGSRTGELFF.

The rearrangement joins TRBV29-1 to TRBJ1-1; D is unresolved. The CDR3 sequence is 13 residues long. The germline V and J ends were trimmed by 2 bases and 7 bases, with 14 bases remaining between them. Germline V gene lookup returns CDR1 SQVTM and CDR2 ANQGSEA. In DNA form, the CDR3 reads TGCAGCGTTGAAACGAACCGGGGTTATGAAGCTTTCTTT. This encodes CSVETNRGYEAFF.

A remark on this clone: Since no conserved phenylalanine or tryptophan closes the CDR3, a read error is the likely cause. This chain joins TRBV5-6 and TRBJ1-1, with D possibly TRBD1 on 6 matching bases. V was cut by 0 bases and J by 1 base, with 13 bases left in between. CDR3 size: 16 residues. Germline V gene lookup returns CDR1 SGHDT and CDR2 YYEEEE. For the CDR3, the DNA is TGTGCCAGCAGCTTGGTAACAGGGAGGGCGAACACTGAAGCTTTCCTT. It translates to CASSLVTGRANTEAFL.

V gene TRBV7-6 combines with J gene TRBJ2-1; a weak D match, TRBD2 (7 bases). Germline V lookup: CDR1 SGHVS, CDR2 FNYEAQ. V shed 5 bases and J shed 5 bases, with 19 bases lying between them. The CDR3 covers 16 residues. The CDR3, as DNA: TGTGCCAGCAGCCCCCATGCGGGGGCGGGCAACAATGAGCAGTTCTTC. Its translation is CASSPHAGAGNNEQFF.

The chain combines TRBV6-1 with TRBJ2-7; 7 nucleotides agree with TRBD2. V trimming: 8 bases; J trimming: 0 bases; junction bases outside the gene matches: 4. Germline V gives CDR1 MNHNS, CDR2 SASEGT. This CDR3 spans 13 amino acids. This chain's CDR3 is CASLRDYSYEQYF. As DNA, the CDR3 is TGTGCCAGCCTCAGGGACTACTCCTACGAGCAGTACTTC.

This clone is a singleton in its sample. This chain connects TRBV5-6 to TRBJ2-4, with TRBD1 as a possible D gene (6 bases). The germline V and J ends were trimmed by 0 bases and 0 bases, with 16 bases remaining between them. In germline, CDR1 is SGHDT, CDR2 YYEEEE. This CDR3 region has 18 residues. CDR3 sequence reads: CASSLAVDSLVAKNIQYF. The CDR3 bases are TGTGCCAGCAGCTTGGCCGTGGACAGTCTGGTAGCCAAAAACATTCAGTACTTC.

This clone was seen more than once but under ten times. The rearrangement links TRBV19 to TRBJ1-1; 9 bases line up with TRBD1. Germline values: CDR1 LNHDA, CDR2 SQIVND (reference sequence). This CDR3 contains 14 residues. The V and J ends lost 2 bases and 4 bases, in that order; junction bases with no gene match: 2. DNA of the CDR3: TGTGCCAGTAGTATAACAGGGGGCTTCACTGAAGCTTTCTTT. Residues: CASSITGGFTEAFF.

J is TRBJ1-1 and V is TRBV4-2, with TRBD1 as a possible D gene (6 bases). The V gene lost 4 bases and the J gene lost 0 bases, with 12 bases spanning the gap. The CDR3 sequence is 15 residues long. Looked up from germline, CDR1 is LGHNA and CDR2 is YNFKEQ. The CDR3 DNA is TGTGCCAGCAGCCCTGACAGGCATATGAACACTGAAGCTTTCTTT. Its translation: CASSPDRHMNTEAFF.

The chain carries TRBV27 and TRBJ2-7; possible D gene TRBD1, 5 bases. Germline-derived CDR1 and CDR2 are MNHEY and SMNVEV (reference sequence). V was shortened by 3 bases and J by 2 bases, with 11 bases between the two germline ends. The CDR3 spans 14 residues. CDR3 sequence (DNA): TGTGCCAGCAGTTTGGGGCAGTATCCCTACGAGCAGTACTTC. Amino acid sequence: CASSLGQYPYEQYF.

About this clone itself: One junction end disagrees with the germline gene, perhaps due to a read error. This chain links TRBV7-2 with TRBJ2-5, with TRBD2 matching over 7 bases. The CDR3 has 13 amino acids. Germline assignment: CDR1 SGHTA and CDR2 FQGNSA. Written as DNA, the CDR3 is TGTGCCAGCAGGGGGACTACGCAAGGGACCCAGTACTTC. Translation gives CASRGTTQGTQYF.